This T cell receptor (beta chain) came from a study of CD8 T cells in ankylosing spondylitis. The study's findings and limits: Matched synovial fluid from ankylosing spondylitis patients was reported to be enriched for disease-linked clones. Disease-linked clones, CD8+, were relatively rare in peripheral blood.

The V gene end was trimmed by 1 base and the J gene end by 1 base; junction bases not matched to a gene: 12. The CDR3 spans 19 residues. Germline CDR1 and CDR2: SGHAT and FQNNGV. TCRdb fed the 5' RACE reads into MiXCR, producing one record per CDR3 protein. Here the sample spans some 200,000 distinct CDR3 sequences, under 30% being singletons. A word on this clonotype: Its antigen is undetermined.

The sample comprised blood, either unsorted or a sorted T cell fraction (not recorded which). The gene calls are TRBV11-2 and TRBJ2-7; TRBD2 matches at 11 bases. The clonotype originates from a male donor with ankylosing spondylitis or in good health (not recorded which). The CDR3 here is CASSLVGTGLAGGSYEQYF. The CDR3 region has the DNA TGTGCCAGCAGCTTAGTGGGCACTGGACTAGCGGGCGGGTCCTACGAGCAGTACTTC.